This TCR beta chain is from a study of Siglec-9 on CD8 T cells in melanoma. Whole-study findings and limits: An effector memory CD8+ subset marked by Siglec-9 reportedly appeared to gather in melanoma.

Worth noting for this clone: Antigen specificity is unknown.

Clones were sequenced by immunoSEQ multiplex PCR, and TCRdb holds only the in-frame ones, with some missing. Of about 36,000 clones listed, approximately 83% are singletons. Unmatched junction bases numbered 12, after V lost 1 base and J lost 8 bases. The CDR3 has 17 residues. Germline V gene sequence: CDR1 LNHNV, CDR2 YYDKDF (reference sequence). The source of this sequence is a human donor in good health. Sequencing was carried out using Siglec-9- CD8+ T cells sorted from blood. This sequence joins TRBV15 and TRBJ2-1; 9 bases are shared with TRBD2. The CDR3 DNA reads as TGTGCCACCAGCAGAGTTACAGTTAGCGGGGGTGGGGATGAGCAGTTCTTC. This translates into CATSRVTVSGGGDEQFF.